This T cell receptor beta chain was recovered during a study of T cell responses to AZD1222 COVID-19 vaccine. General study points: The donor cohort was predominantly white British with a female majority, and clonal diversity may have been underestimated.

On this clone: Its antigen remains unknown.

Profiling relied on immunoSEQ multiplex PCR, and the TCRdb table lists in-frame clones only, not all of them. The data hold 180,000 or so clones, with around 94% observed a single time. Germline lookup yields CDR1 SGHNT and CDR2 YYREEE (reference sequence). The length of the CDR3 is 14 residues. J gave up 1 base and V 2 bases, and 0 bases lay outside the gene matches. This chain links TRBV5-4 with TRBJ2-7; 10 nucleotides align to TRBD2. This TCR came from an adult in good health. The sequenced sample was peripheral blood, obtained on day 0 of AZD1222 vaccination. This chain's CDR3 is CASSLLAGSYEQYF. CDR3 DNA: TGTGCCAGCAGCTTACTAGCGGGGTCCTACGAGCAGTACTTC.